Below are 23 T cell receptor beta chains sequenced from a single sample in a study of molecular identifiers for immune sequencing clone quantification. TCRdb used MiXCR to reprocess the PCR reads, holding one entry per CDR3 protein. The table records 490,000 or so distinct CDR3 sequences, roughly 25% of them present only once. Material: naive CD8+ T cells from blood, with Jurkat cell RNA spiked in. Subset reported: FACS-sorted CD8+CD4-CCR7+CD45RA+ naive T cells. The receptors were gathered from a human donor in good health. Some libraries in this study had Jurkat cell RNA spiked in.

This clonotype showed up many times. This chain connects TRBV30 to TRBJ1-2; no firm D call. The germline V and J ends were trimmed by 4 bases and 8 bases, with 17 bases remaining between them. Germline V gene lookup returns CDR1 GTSNPN and CDR2 SVGIG (reference sequence). CDR3 length: 13 amino acids. CDR3 nucleotides: TGTGCCTGGAACCCCATATATACCATGGGCTACACCTTC. Translated: CAWNPIYTMGYTF.

Comment on this clonotype: A clone one base away is much larger, so this may be a read error. This CDR3 is missing its conserved last phenylalanine or tryptophan, likely due to a read error. V usage is TRBV7-9 and J usage is TRBJ1-3; D remains unclear. The germline V and J ends were trimmed by 2 bases and 7 bases, with 6 bases remaining between them. The CDR3 is 12 amino acids. From germline, CDR1 is SEHNR and CDR2 FQNEAQ (reference sequence). The chain's CDR3 is CASSLSPNTIYC. The DNA for the CDR3 is TGTGCCAGCAGCTTATCCCCCAACACCATATATTGT.

A note on this clonotype: This could be a read error, since a much larger clone is one nucleotide away. This chain uses TRBV14 with TRBJ2-7; 7 nucleotides agree with TRBD1. The CDR3 consists of 15 residues. Germline assignment: CDR1 SGHDN and CDR2 FVKESK. CDR3 nucleotide sequence: TGTGCCAGCAGCCAATATACAGGGGAACTGTACGAGCGGTACTTC. Its protein is CASSQYTGELYERYF.

This clonotype occurred a few times. V is TRBV5-1 and J is TRBJ1-1; D is unresolved. CDR1 is SGHRS, CDR2 YFSETQ, per germline. The CDR3 runs 17 residues. V lost 0 bases to trimming and J lost 4 bases, with 19 bases between them. The CDR3 is CASSLAAPGPSVTEAFF. CDR3 DNA: TGCGCCAGCAGCTTGGCAGCACCCGGCCCAAGCGTCACTGAAGCTTTCTTT.

This clonotype came up many times. This chain links TRBV29-1 with TRBJ2-7; a weak D match, TRBD1 (6 bases). The CDR3 has 11 amino acids. The V end lost 7 bases, the J end lost 6 bases, and 13 bases lay between the germline ends. Germline V CDR1 and CDR2: SQVTM, ANQGSEA. CDR3 nucleotide sequence: TGCAGCGCAAAACAGGGCCTCGAGCAGTACTTC. The encoded protein is CSAKQGLEQYF.

Points on this clonotype: A read error is likely, as this CDR3 ends without the conserved phenylalanine or tryptophan. The chain has TRBV6-5 and TRBJ2-2; 9 bases are a match to TRBD2. CDR3 size: 19 residues. Germline trimming cut 6 bases from V and 3 bases from J; bases unmatched to any gene: 17. The germline V gene has CDR1 MNHEY and CDR2 SVGAGI. CDR3 loop: CASSKSHYRAGGDTGELFS. The CDR3 DNA follows: TGTGCCAGCAGCAAATCCCACTATAGGGCGGGAGGGGACACCGGGGAGCTGTTTTCT.

The V and J genes are TRBV19 and TRBJ2-7, with 10 positions matching TRBD2. The V gene end was trimmed by 3 bases and the J gene end by 5 bases; junction bases not matched to a gene: 4. In germline, CDR1 is LNHDA, CDR2 SQIVND (reference sequence). The CDR3 loop spans 14 amino acids. This CDR3 reads CASSILAGVDEQYF. The CDR3 DNA is TGTGCCAGTAGTATCCTAGCGGGAGTAGACGAGCAGTACTTC.

V and J are TRBV20-1 and TRBJ2-2; TRBD1 matches 8 bases. CDR3 length: 15 amino acids. V was pared by 5 bases and J by 1 base, with 6 bases of the junction left unmatched. Per the germline V gene, CDR1 is DFQATT and CDR2 is SNEGSKA (reference sequence). For the CDR3, the DNA is TGCAGTGCTGCCGGACAGGGTTGGAACACCGGGGAGCTGTTTTTT. As protein: CSAAGQGWNTGELFF.

As concerns this clonotype: A much larger clone is a single base away; this may be a read error. The chain recombines TRBV6-6 with TRBJ2-2, with 8 bases aligning to TRBD1. Germline V gene sequence: CDR1 MNHNY, CDR2 SVGAGI (reference sequence). The CDR3 has 14 residues. This CDR3 reads CASSRQGRTGELVF. Here the CDR3 DNA reads TGTGCCAGCAGCCGACAGGGGCGGACCGGGGAGCTGGTTTTT.

This clonotype was counted at least ten times. This chain connects TRBV27 to TRBJ2-7, with TRBD2 identical over 8 bases. V shed 4 bases and J 6 bases; nucleotides not matched to a gene: 5. The CDR3 has 13 residues. The germline V gene has CDR1 MNHEY and CDR2 SMNVEV (reference sequence). The CDR3 DNA sequence: TGTGCCAGCAGTTCCGGCGGGGGGAGCGAGCAGTACTTC. This codes for CASSSGGGSEQYF.

This clonotype was counted many times. This rearrangement joins TRBV30 to TRBJ1-1; 7 nucleotides agree with TRBD1. Trimming at V came to 3 bases and at J to 5 bases, leaving 6 bases not matched to a gene. CDR3 size: 13 residues. CDR1 and CDR2 from the germline V gene are GTSNPN and SVGIG (reference sequence). The CDR3 loop reads CAWRLLQGTEAFF. The DNA for the CDR3 is TGTGCCTGGAGGCTTCTACAGGGGACTGAAGCTTTCTTT.

The chain has TRBV7-9 and TRBJ2-3; unclear D gene. The V end was cut by 5 bases, the J end by 0 bases, with 9 bases between. The CDR3 extends over 14 amino acids. In germline, CDR1 is SEHNR, CDR2 FQNEAQ (reference sequence). In nucleotides, the CDR3 is TGTGCCAGCAGCCCCCTCCAGAGCACAGATACGCAGTATTTT. The encoded protein is CASSPLQSTDTQYF.

This clonotype came up a few times. J is TRBJ1-1 and V is TRBV27, with D possibly being TRBD1 (5 bases). CDR3 length equals 15 residues. Deletions cut 7 bases from V and 1 base from J, with 16 bases between. Germline V gene data show CDR1 as MNHEY and CDR2 as SMNVEV (reference sequence). In DNA, the CDR3 is TGTGCCAGCAACCTCCGAGGGGCAGGGAACACTGAAGCTTTCTTT. Protein product: CASNLRGAGNTEAFF.

This clonotype was seen a few times. The V call is TRBV9, the J call TRBJ2-5; D ambiguous. The V gene's germline CDR1 is SGDLS and CDR2 YYNGEE. The CDR3 runs to 15 residues. Trimming removed 0 bases at V and 2 bases at J, with 11 bases between. The CDR3 loop reads CASSVVGRRQETQYF. DNA of the CDR3: TGTGCCAGCAGCGTAGTGGGTAGAAGACAAGAGACCCAGTACTTC.

In its sample, this clonotype was seen many times. J is TRBJ2-7 and V is TRBV2; unclear D gene. In germline, CDR1 is SNHLY, CDR2 FYNNEI. V dropped 2 bases and J dropped 5 bases, with 10 bases sitting between them. This CDR3 spans 13 amino acids. The CDR3 sequence is CASSESYGHEQYF. CDR3 DNA: TGTGCCAGCAGTGAATCGTATGGGCACGAGCAGTACTTC.

The sample holds many counts of this clonotype. This chain joins TRBV7-6 and TRBJ2-3; D is unclear. CDR3 length: 16 amino acids. V was trimmed by 1 base and J by 3 bases, leaving 14 bases between them. Germline CDR1 is SGHVS and CDR2 is FNYEAQ. The CDR3 is CASSLVSGDTTDTQYF. The CDR3 DNA follows: TGTGCCAGCAGCTTAGTTTCCGGCGATACAACAGATACGCAGTATTTT.

This clonotype was seen a single time. J is TRBJ2-3 and V is TRBV3-1; D may be TRBD1 (6 bases). Germline assignment: CDR1 LGHDT and CDR2 YNNKEL (reference sequence). Trimming pared 5 bases from V and 9 bases from J, leaving 21 bases between. The CDR3 sequence is 15 residues long. CDR3 in DNA: TGTGCCAGCAGCTACAGTCCCGGGACATTAGACACGCAGTATTTT. Residues: CASSYSPGTLDTQYF.

Details on this clonotype: Its ends do not fully match the called genes, so a read error is possible. Written as DNA, the CDR3 is TGTGCCAGCAGCCTAGGGGCTACCAGTGGGGAAACAGATACGCGGTATTTT. Protein: CASSLGATSGETDTRYF. This rearrangement joins TRBV7-8 to TRBJ2-3; a possible D gene is TRBD1 (5 bases). The CDR3 runs to 17 residues. Per the germline V gene, CDR1 is SGHVS and CDR2 is FQNEAQ. Full variable domain (outside the CDR3, taken from reference TRBV7-8 and TRBJ2-3): GAGVSQSPRYKVAKRGQDVALRCDPISGHVSLFWYQQALGQGPEFLTYFQNEAQLDKSGLPSDRFFAERPEGSVSTLKIQRTQQEDSAVYLCASSLGATSGETDTRYFGPGTRLTVL.

This clonotype was counted ten times or more. V and J are TRBV6-6 and TRBJ1-4; D is ambiguous. Germline assignment: CDR1 MNHNY and CDR2 SVGAGI (reference sequence). Trimming took off 5 bases at V and 2 bases at J, with 12 bases between the two ends. The CDR3 consists of 15 residues. The CDR3 here is CASSPEILTNEKLFF. CDR3 nucleotides: TGTGCCAGCAGTCCCGAGATACTGACTAATGAAAAACTGTTTTTT.

The sample holds a few counts of this clonotype. This rearrangement joins TRBV7-9 to TRBJ2-7, with 7 bases matching TRBD1. J gave up 3 bases and V 4 bases, and 15 bases lay outside the gene matches. The germline V gene has CDR1 SEHNR and CDR2 FQNEAQ (reference sequence). The CDR3 consists of 17 residues. In nucleotides, the CDR3 is TGTGCCAGCAGCTCCGCTGGACGGACAGGAGAGTACTACGAGCAGTACTTC. Protein product: CASSSAGRTGEYYEQYF.

About this clonotype: In this CDR3 the conserved last residue, phenylalanine or tryptophan, is missing, so a read error is likely. The chain links TRBV9 to TRBJ2-7; 10 bases align to TRBD1. Germline CDR1 reads SGDLS; CDR2 reads YYNGEE. The CDR3 is 14 amino acids. After removal of 3 bases from V and 3 bases from J, the junction contained 3 bases not matched to a gene. The CDR3 spells CASSAGTGVYEQYL. CDR3 nucleotides: TGTGCCAGCAGCGCCGGGACAGGGGTCTACGAGCAGTACCTC.

This clonotype has a handful of counts. The chain's CDR3 is CASGLVTGTASNTEAFF. The CDR3, as DNA: TGTGCTAGTGGTTTGGTGACTGGGACAGCCTCGAACACTGAAGCTTTCTTT. V gene TRBV12-5 combines with J gene TRBJ1-1; 7 bases are shared with TRBD1. V shed 0 bases and J 1 base; nucleotides not matched to a gene: 8. This CDR3 contains 17 residues. Germline CDR1 is LGHNT and CDR2 is FRNRAP.

The genes are TRBV20-1 and TRBJ1-5; D is perhaps TRBD1 (6 bases). The CDR3 has 15 amino acids. Trimming removed 3 bases from V and 4 bases from J, with 16 bases in between. The germline gives CDR1 DFQATT, CDR2 SNEGSKA (reference sequence). CDR3 nucleotide sequence: TGCAGTGCTAGCCTGGGGGCAGGAGGGAATCAGCCCCAGCATTTT. Translating it yields CSASLGAGGNQPQHF.